Only a few counts were recorded for the clone carrying this TCR beta chain. The data were taken from a study of cytomegalovirus exposure and HLA in healthy donors. Trimming removed 3 bases from V and 6 bases from J; junction bases left unmatched: 2. The CDR3 loop spans 13 amino acids. Germline V gene data show CDR1 as SGDLS and CDR2 as YYNGEE. Primers included in the PCR were 60 Vbeta and 13 Jbeta primers. The protocol was immunoSEQ multiplex PCR, while the TCRdb copy is restricted to in-frame clones and leaves out a portion. Here the sample spans around 65,000 clones, 55% to 65% being singletons. V usage is TRBV9 and J usage is TRBJ1-2, with 10 bases matching TRBD1. Sequencing used PBMCs. The TCR sequence derives from a young man in good health and CMV-seronegative. In DNA form, the CDR3 reads TGTGCCAGCAGCGAGGACAGGGGGGATGGCTACACCTTC. Translated: CASSEDRGDGYTF.